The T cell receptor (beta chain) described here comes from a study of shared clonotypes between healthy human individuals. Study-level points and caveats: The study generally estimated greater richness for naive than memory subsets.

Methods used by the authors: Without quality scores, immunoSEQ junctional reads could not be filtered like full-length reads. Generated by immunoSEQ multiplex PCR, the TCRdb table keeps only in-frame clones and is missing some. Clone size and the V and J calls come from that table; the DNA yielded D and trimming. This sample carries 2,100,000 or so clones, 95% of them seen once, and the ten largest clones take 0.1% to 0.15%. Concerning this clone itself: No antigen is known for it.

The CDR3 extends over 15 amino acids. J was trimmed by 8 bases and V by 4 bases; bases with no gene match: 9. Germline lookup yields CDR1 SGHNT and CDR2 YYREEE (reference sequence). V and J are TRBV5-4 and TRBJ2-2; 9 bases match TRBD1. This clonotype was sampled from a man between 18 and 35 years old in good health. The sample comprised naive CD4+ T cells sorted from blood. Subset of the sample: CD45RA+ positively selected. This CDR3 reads CASSPGDRVKGELFF. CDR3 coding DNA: TGTGCCAGCAGCCCCGGGGACAGGGTTAAGGGGGAGCTGTTTTTT. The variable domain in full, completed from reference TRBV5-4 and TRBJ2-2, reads ETGVTQSPTHLIKTRGQQVTLRCSSQSGHNTVSWYQQALGQGPQFIFQYYREEENGRGNFPPRFSGLQFPNYSSELNVNALELDDSALYLCASSPGDRVKGELFFGEGSRLTVL.